The 25 T cell receptor beta chains listed next were all sequenced from one sample in a study of shared clonotypes between healthy human individuals (dated by TCRdb to about 2020). Library construction relied on the immunoSEQ multiplex PCR assay. Drawn from immuneACCESS, this table holds only the in-frame rearrangements with V and J called that TCRdb kept. Clones are partly lost; checked studies trace under half to an unresolved V gene and leave the rest unexplained. A total of 600,000 or so clones appear in this sample, roughly 98% of them only once. Approximately 0.3% of the sample is held by the ten biggest clonotypes. CD8 naive samples were CD45RO-negative cells positively selected for CCR7, giving a CD45RA+CCR7+ population that excluded TemRA cells. The sequencing input was naive CD8+ T cells sorted from blood. Read against the paper, the sample's cell subset or site label means: CD45RA+CCR7+. Every receptor here comes from a young man in good health.

The chain carries TRBV7-9 and TRBJ2-2; TRBD1 matches at 7 bases. Germline CDR1 reads SEHNR; CDR2 reads FQNEAQ (reference sequence). CDR3 length: 15 amino acids. Unmatched junction bases numbered 6, after V lost 5 bases and J lost 3 bases. CDR3 nucleotide sequence: TGTGCCAGCAGCCTTCGGGACAGCCACACCGGGGAGCTGTTTTTT. Translated: CASSLRDSHTGELFF.

The gene calls are TRBV9 and TRBJ2-5; TRBD2 is a possible D gene (6 bases). Germline values: CDR1 SGDLS, CDR2 YYNGEE. V shed 7 bases and J shed 5 bases, with 6 bases lying between them. The CDR3 runs 10 residues. The CDR3 DNA is TGTGCCAGCGGAGGGGAGACCCAGTACTTC. Translating it yields CASGGETQYF.

The J gene is TRBJ2-1, the V gene TRBV13; 10 bases are a match to TRBD1. This CDR3 is built from 15 residues. V gave up 4 bases and J gave up 8 bases; unmatched junction bases: 8. CDR1 is PRHDT and CDR2 is FYEKMQ in the germline V gene (reference sequence). CDR3 sequence: CASSSRDRGSDEQFF. The CDR3 bases are TGTGCCAGCAGCTCCCGGGACAGGGGATCGGATGAGCAGTTCTTC.

With respect to this clone: This sample includes further DNA sequences coding for the same CDR3. The chain combines TRBV7-9 with TRBJ2-6; D is tentatively TRBD1 or TRBD2 (6 bases each). V lost 5 bases to trimming and J lost 1 base, with 12 bases between them. This CDR3 has 16 residues. Per the germline V gene, CDR1 is SEHNR and CDR2 is FQNEAQ (reference sequence). As DNA, the CDR3 is TGTGCCAGCAGCCCCCCGGGGGCTTCTGGGGCCAACGTCCTGACTTTC. Translated: CASSPPGASGANVLTF. Full variable domain (missing parts from reference TRBV7-9 and TRBJ2-6): DTGVSQNPRHKITKRGQNVTFRCDPISEHNRLYWYRQTLGQGPEFLTYFQNEAQLEKSRLLSDRFSAERPKGSFSTLEIQRTEQGDSAMYLCASSPPGASGANVLTFGAGSRLTVL.

The CDR3 spells CASLGLAGGDEQFF. CDR3 DNA sequence: TGTGCCTCCTTGGGGCTAGCGGGAGGCGATGAGCAGTTCTTC. The rearrangement uses TRBV11-2 and TRBJ2-1, with TRBD2 matching over 11 bases. The V segment lost 11 bases and the J segment 8 bases; nucleotides outside the gene matches: 11. Germline CDR1 reads SGHAT; CDR2 reads FQNNGV. CDR3 length: 14 amino acids.

Here the CDR3 reads CASSQETWTTNTEAFF. The CDR3 DNA reads as TGCGCCAGCAGCCAAGAAACGTGGACGACGAACACTGAAGCTTTCTTT. The V and J genes are TRBV4-3 and TRBJ1-1; D is undetermined. The germline gives CDR1 LGHNA, CDR2 YSLEER. CDR3 length equals 16 residues. V was shortened by 0 bases and J by 1 base, with 12 bases between the two germline ends.

CDR3 coding DNA: TGCAGCGTCTGGGGTGGCAGCCTAATTGAGCAGTACTTC. It yields the protein CSVWGGSLIEQYF. V gene TRBV29-1 combines with J gene TRBJ2-7; no firm D call. V lost 6 bases, J lost 7 bases, and 19 bases lay in between. The CDR3 has 13 residues. Germline V gives CDR1 SQVTM, CDR2 ANQGSEA.

The rearrangement joins TRBV4-1 to TRBJ2-3, with 8 bases aligning to TRBD2. Per the germline V gene, CDR1 is MGHRA and CDR2 is YSYEKL. Unmatched junction bases numbered 6, after V lost 3 bases and J lost 1 base. There are 16 residues in the CDR3. CDR3 sequence: CASSQTGTRGTDTQYF. The CDR3 nucleotides are TGCGCCAGCAGCCAGACCGGGACTAGGGGCACAGATACGCAGTATTTT.

The CDR3 spells CASSLGLRGLNSNQPQHF. The CDR3 coding sequence is TGTGCCAGCAGCTTAGGCCTAAGGGGGTTAAATAGCAATCAGCCCCAGCATTTT. V gene TRBV13 combines with J gene TRBJ1-5; tentatively, D is TRBD1 (6 bases). Per germline, CDR1 PRHDT and CDR2 FYEKMQ (reference sequence). V lost 0 bases and J lost 0, with 15 bases in between. The CDR3 extends over 18 amino acids. The variable domain in full, with the rest retrieved from reference TRBV13 and TRBJ1-5, is AAGVIQSPRHLIKEKRETATLKCYPIPRHDTVYWYQQGPGQDPQFLISFYEKMQSDKGSIPDRFSAQQFSDYHSELNMSSLELGDSALYFCASSLGLRGLNSNQPQHFGDGTRLSIL.

V gene TRBV13 combines with J gene TRBJ2-7, with 8 bases that match TRBD1. From germline, CDR1 is PRHDT and CDR2 FYEKMQ (reference sequence). The CDR3 covers 12 residues. After removal of 5 bases from V and 6 bases from J, the junction contained 3 bases not matched to a gene. CDR3 nucleotides: TGTGCCAGCAGCGATGGGACAGGCGAGCAGTACTTC. Residues: CASSDGTGEQYF.

This chain connects TRBV25-1 to TRBJ1-4; D perhaps matches TRBD1 (6 bases). The germline V and J ends were trimmed by 4 bases and 14 bases, with 17 bases remaining between them. The CDR3 is made up of 13 amino acids. Germline V gene lookup returns CDR1 MGHDK and CDR2 SYGVNS. As DNA, the CDR3 is TGTGCCAGCAGTGCCTATGCCACCGGGGGCCTGTTTTTT. Protein: CASSAYATGGLFF.

This clone occurred a few times. The chain uses TRBV27 and TRBJ2-5; TRBD2 aligns across 7 bases. There are 15 residues in the CDR3. The V segment lost 5 bases and the J segment 5 bases; nucleotides outside the gene matches: 11. CDR1 and CDR2 (germline): MNHEY, SMNVEV (reference sequence). The DNA of the CDR3 is TGTGCCAGCAGTCCCCTGGGGGAGGGCCTGGAGACCCAGTACTTC. It yields the protein CASSPLGEGLETQYF.

About this clone: At the DNA level, this CDR3 is encoded by other sequences in the same sample as well. This chain links TRBV27 with TRBJ2-1; the match to TRBD1 covers 9 bases. The germline V gene has CDR1 MNHEY and CDR2 SMNVEV (reference sequence). The CDR3 loop spans 14 amino acids. V shed 5 bases and J 4 bases; nucleotides not matched to a gene: 3. In DNA, the CDR3 is TGTGCCAGCAGTCCGGGACAGGGTTACAATGAGCAGTTCTTC. Translated: CASSPGQGYNEQFF.

The chain is built from TRBV10-2 and TRBJ2-5, with a tentative D call TRBD1 (5 bases). The V gene's germline CDR1 is WSHSY and CDR2 SAAADI. The CDR3 spans 11 residues. Trimming removed 3 bases from V and 7 bases from J, with 6 bases in between. CDR3 nucleotide sequence: TGCGCCAGCAGTGATGGGGCGACCCAGTACTTC. Residues: CASSDGATQYF.

This rearrangement joins TRBV5-1 to TRBJ2-3; D remains ambiguous. Germline V gives CDR1 SGHRS, CDR2 YFSETQ. Trimming stripped 4 bases from V and 0 bases from J, with 6 bases between. CDR3 length: 13 residues. The CDR3 DNA follows: TGCGCCAGCAGCAGTGGGAGCACAGATACGCAGTATTTT. Encoded protein: CASSSGSTDTQYF.

The rearrangement joins TRBV15 to TRBJ2-1; 10 bases align to TRBD2. The CDR3 extends over 16 amino acids. Looked up from germline, CDR1 is LNHNV and CDR2 is YYDKDF (reference sequence). J lost 6 bases, V lost 9 bases, and 14 bases had no gene match. CDR3 DNA: TGTGCCACTTCAGACACTCTAGCGGGAGTGGGCAATGAGCAGTTCTTC. Residues: CATSDTLAGVGNEQFF.

The CDR3 loop is CASSPPSGAYNEQFF. The CDR3 DNA reads TGTGCCAGCAGCCCCCCTAGCGGGGCCTACAATGAGCAGTTCTTC. The rearrangement joins TRBV9 to TRBJ2-1; 9 bases match TRBD2. This CDR3 has 15 residues. Germline V lookup: CDR1 SGDLS, CDR2 YYNGEE. J gave up 2 bases and V 4 bases, and 4 bases lay outside the gene matches.

The chain couples TRBV2 to TRBJ2-7; D is perhaps TRBD2 (5 bases). Germline-derived CDR1 and CDR2 are SNHLY and FYNNEI. The CDR3 runs to 12 residues. Trimming pared 8 bases from V and 4 bases from J, leaving 12 bases between. The CDR3 sequence: CASLGASYEQYF. CDR3 nucleotides: TGTGCCAGCTTGGGAGCCTCGTACGAGCAGTACTTC. The complete variable domain, with remaining parts taken from reference TRBV2 and TRBJ2-7, reads EPEVTQTPSHQVTQMGQEVILRCVPISNHLYFYWYRQILGQKVEFLVSFYNNEISEKSEIFDDQFSVERPDGSNFTLKIRSTKLEDSAMYFCASLGASYEQYFGPGTRLTVT.

The CDR3 DNA reads TGTGCCAGCAGCCTAACTAGCGGGAGGTTTAGCTCCTACAATGAGCAGTTCTTC. Translation gives CASSLTSGRFSSYNEQFF. The V call is TRBV4-2, the J call TRBJ2-1; TRBD2 matches 12 bases. The V gene's germline CDR1 is LGHNA and CDR2 YNFKEQ. Trimming took 4 bases from V and 0 from J; bases not matched to a gene: 7. This CDR3 has 18 amino acids.

This chain links TRBV7-9 with TRBJ1-2; 8 bases line up with TRBD1. Germline-derived CDR1 and CDR2 are SEHNR and FQNEAQ (reference sequence). This CDR3 is 17 amino acids long. J lost 3 bases, V lost 3 bases, and 12 bases had no gene match. CDR3 residues: CASSFSPGQGKDYGYTF. The CDR3 DNA sequence: TGTGCCAGCAGCTTTTCCCCAGGACAGGGCAAGGACTATGGCTACACCTTC.

The genes are TRBV5-1 and TRBJ1-4, with a possible D match to TRBD1 (6 bases). Trimming removed 3 bases at V and 2 bases at J, with 14 bases between. CDR3 length: 16 amino acids. CDR1 is SGHRS and CDR2 is YFSETQ in the germline V gene. CDR3 DNA: TGCGCCAGCAGCTCGGACAGTAGGGAGACTAATGAAAAACTGTTTTTT. Residues: CASSSDSRETNEKLFF.

This rearrangement joins TRBV27 to TRBJ1-2; TRBD1 is a possible D gene (6 bases). The CDR3 runs to 13 residues. CDR1 and CDR2 (germline): MNHEY, SMNVEV (reference sequence). Trimming stripped 8 bases from V and 7 bases from J, with 17 bases between. CDR3 DNA: TGTGCCAGCTTTGGAGGGGGGAAGAGTGGCTACACCTTC. Translated, it gives CASFGGGKSGYTF.

The sample holds one count of this clone. This chain joins TRBV29-1 and TRBJ2-3; 8 bases match TRBD2. The CDR3 totals 14 residues. CDR1 and CDR2 from the germline V gene are SQVTM and ANQGSEA. V shed 3 bases and J 3 bases; nucleotides not matched to a gene: 5. The CDR3 DNA is TGCAGCGTTGAGGACGCGGGAGGAACAGATACGCAGTATTTT. It translates to CSVEDAGGTDTQYF.

This sequence joins TRBV7-9 and TRBJ2-7, with D possibly TRBD2 on 5 matching bases. Trimming shortened V by 3 bases and J by 7 bases, and 10 bases separated the two germline ends. Germline CDR1 and CDR2: SEHNR and FQNEAQ (reference sequence). The CDR3 length is 12 residues. The CDR3 is CASSFGPGEQYF. CDR3 DNA: TGTGCCAGCAGCTTCGGACCGGGGGAGCAGTACTTC.

Notes on this clone: One junction end disagrees with the germline gene, perhaps due to a read error. The rearrangement uses TRBV7-7 and TRBJ2-1, with a weak D call TRBD2 (6 bases). Germline V gives CDR1 SSHAT, CDR2 FNYEAQ (reference sequence). The CDR3 is 15 amino acids. Written as DNA, the CDR3 is TGTGCTAGCAGCCCCACTAGCTGGAGTCGCAATGAGCAGTTCTTC. Encoded protein: CASSPTSWSRNEQFF.